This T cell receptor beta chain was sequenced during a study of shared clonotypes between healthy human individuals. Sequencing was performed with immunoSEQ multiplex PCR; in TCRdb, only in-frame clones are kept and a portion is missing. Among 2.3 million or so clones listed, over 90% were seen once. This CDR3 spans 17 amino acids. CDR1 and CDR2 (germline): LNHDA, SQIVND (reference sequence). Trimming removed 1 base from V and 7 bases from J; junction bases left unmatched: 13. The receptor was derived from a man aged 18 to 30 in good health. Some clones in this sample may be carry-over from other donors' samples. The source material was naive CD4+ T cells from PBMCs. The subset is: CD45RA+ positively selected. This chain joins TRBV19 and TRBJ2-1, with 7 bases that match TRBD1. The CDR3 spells CASSIGPATGIRNEQFF. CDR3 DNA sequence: TGTGCCAGTAGTATAGGCCCGGCGACAGGGATTAGGAATGAGCAGTTCTTC.